The present TCR beta chain was sequenced within a study of CD8 T cells in Susac syndrome. Random-hexamer reverse transcription was applied to roughly 0.45 to 1 ug RNA. TCRdb itself ran the immunoSEQ multiplex PCR reads through MiXCR, one entry per CDR3 protein. The table lists a few hundred thousand distinct CDR3 sequences, over 90% of them singletons, with approximately 0.081% in the top ten. The multiple sclerosis controls consisted of treatment-naive patients with relapsing-remitting disease, either stable or active. The CD8+ and CD4+ T cells were negatively isolated, with the TEMRA cells enriched by FACS. Germline values: CDR1 KGHSH, CDR2 LQKENI. Trimming cost V 3 bases and J 8 bases; bases outside gene matches: 8. CDR3 length: 14 amino acids.

The TCR comes from a human donor with multiple sclerosis. The chain couples TRBV18 to TRBJ1-2; TRBD1 matches 8 bases. Sequences were obtained from CD4+ T cells from PBMCs. CDR3 loop: CASSPGTGGSGYTF. CDR3 sequence (DNA): TGTGCCAGCTCACCGGGGACAGGTGGATCGGGCTACACCTTC.